This passage covers 17 T cell receptor beta chains from one sample sequenced in a study of shared clonotypes between healthy human individuals. Method: immunoSEQ multiplex PCR; TCRdb's copy keeps in-frame clones and lacks some. In the table there are 2,500,000 or so clones, around 90% of which are singletons. The sample consisted of naive CD4+ T cells sorted from blood. Subset meaning: CD45RA+ positively selected. The receptors shown here come from a man aged 18 to 30 in good health.

The genes are TRBV5-1 and TRBJ1-3; D is possibly TRBD1 (6 bases). V lost 6 bases to trimming and J lost 2 bases, with 15 bases between them. The CDR3 covers 15 residues. Per the germline V gene, CDR1 is SGHRS and CDR2 is YFSETQ. The CDR3 nucleotides are TGCGCCAGCACCCAGAGGGGGGAGACTGGAAACACCATATATTTT. Its translation is CASTQRGETGNTIYF.

This clone was detected once. The chain carries TRBV25-1 and TRBJ2-7, with unresolved D. Germline lookup yields CDR1 MGHDK and CDR2 SYGVNS. V lost 7 bases to trimming and J lost 2 bases, with 12 bases between them. There are 13 residues in the CDR3. The CDR3 region has the DNA TGTGCCAGCACCATGGGCGGAGCCTACGAGCAGTACTTC. Translated: CASTMGGAYEQYF.

The rearrangement uses TRBV19 and TRBJ1-2; weak D call: TRBD1 (6 bases). CDR3 size: 12 residues. Germline loops: CDR1 LNHDA, CDR2 SQIVND (reference sequence). Trimming removed 7 bases from V and 5 bases from J, with 11 bases in between. CDR3 in amino acids: CASTTGYYGYTF. The CDR3 coding sequence is TGTGCCAGTACAACAGGGTATTATGGCTACACCTTC. Variable domain in full (rest from reference TRBV19 and TRBJ1-2): DGGITQSPKYLFRKEGQNVTLSCEQNLNHDAMYWYRQDPGQGLRLIYYSQIVNDFQKGDIAEGYSVSREKKESFPLTVTSAQKNPTAFYLCASTTGYYGYTFGSGTRLTVV.

V and J are TRBV29-1 and TRBJ2-2; the D is unclear. Germline V lookup: CDR1 SQVTM, CDR2 ANQGSEA. Trimming cost V 5 bases and J 2 bases, with 9 bases left between them. The CDR3 is 13 amino acids. The chain's CDR3 is CSVSRTNTGELFF. Written as DNA, the CDR3 is TGCAGCGTTTCCAGAACAAACACCGGGGAGCTGTTTTTT.

The V call is TRBV30, the J call TRBJ2-7; a weak D match, TRBD2 (5 bases). Deletions cut 1 base from V and 3 bases from J, with 16 bases between. The CDR3 loop spans 15 amino acids. Germline V gene data show CDR1 as GTSNPN and CDR2 as SVGIG (reference sequence). The CDR3: CAWSGGGTKIYEQYF. The DNA of the CDR3 is TGTGCCTGGAGTGGAGGAGGCACAAAAATCTACGAGCAGTACTTC.

The chain has TRBV30 and TRBJ2-2; no firm D call. The CDR3 contains 13 residues. V was clipped by 2 bases and J by 4 bases, with 8 bases between them. Germline CDR1 reads GTSNPN; CDR2 reads SVGIG (reference sequence). For the CDR3, the DNA is TGTGCCTGGAGTCGACGGATCACCGGGGAGCTGTTTTTT. This translates into CAWSRRITGELFF.

The chain links TRBV4-1 to TRBJ2-5; D might be TRBD2 (6 bases). Germline lookup yields CDR1 MGHRA and CDR2 YSYEKL. The CDR3 runs to 16 residues. The V end lost 1 base, the J end lost 1 base, and 13 bases lay between the germline ends. DNA for the CDR3: TGCGCCAGCAGCCAAGGGTGGCGGGATGCCCAAGAGACCCAGTACTTC. It yields the protein CASSQGWRDAQETQYF.

This clone was counted once. The V gene is TRBV2, the J gene TRBJ2-5; TRBD2 agrees at 12 bases. The CDR3 sequence is 16 residues long. V lost 2 bases to trimming and J lost 11 bases; unmatched junction nucleotides: 12. Germline CDR1 SNHLY, CDR2 FYNNEI. The CDR3 nucleotides read TGTGCCAGCAGTGAAACTAGCGGGAGGACTAAGAGACCTCAGTACTTC. This translates into CASSETSGRTKRPQYF.

V gene TRBV5-5 combines with J gene TRBJ1-6; tentative D call: TRBD1 (6 bases). This CDR3 contains 16 residues. Germline V gene lookup returns CDR1 SGHKS and CDR2 YYEKEE (reference sequence). Trimming took off 3 bases at V and 7 bases at J, with 17 bases between the two ends. Here the CDR3 DNA reads TGTGCCAGCAGCTATCCGAGGGGGGTGAACAATTCACCCCTCCACTTT. This encodes CASSYPRGVNNSPLHF. Full variable domain (outside the CDR3, taken from reference TRBV5-5 and TRBJ1-6): DAGVTQSPTHLIKTRGQQVTLRCSPISGHKSVSWYQQVLGQGPQFIFQYYEKEERGRGNFPDRFSARQFPNYSSELNVNALLLGDSALYLCASSYPRGVNNSPLHFGNGTRLTVT.

This rearrangement joins TRBV27 to TRBJ2-5, with 9 bases that match TRBD2. Germline V gene data show CDR1 as MNHEY and CDR2 as SMNVEV (reference sequence). Trimming at V came to 2 bases and at J to 2 bases, leaving 6 bases not matched to a gene. The CDR3 loop spans 16 amino acids. The CDR3 spells CASSLNVAGGQETQYF. The CDR3 nucleotides read TGTGCCAGCAGTTTAAACGTGGCGGGGGGGCAAGAGACCCAGTACTTC.

CDR3 protein: CASSPGTSGIREQFF. In DNA form, the CDR3 reads TGTGCCAGCAGCCCCGGGACTAGCGGGATTCGGGAGCAGTTCTTC. The rearrangement links TRBV5-4 to TRBJ2-1, with 13 bases matching TRBD2. The V gene's germline CDR1 is SGHNT and CDR2 YYREEE (reference sequence). CDR3 size: 15 residues. The junction had 8 bases not matched to a gene; V was cut back by 4 bases and J by 10 bases.

This clone has just one count. At the DNA level, this CDR3 is encoded by other sequences in the same sample as well. The V call is TRBV5-1, the J call TRBJ1-4; D gene uncertain. The V and J ends lost 1 base and 7 bases respectively, with 8 bases between them. The germline gives CDR1 SGHRS, CDR2 YFSETQ. This CDR3 region has 13 residues. The CDR3 reads CASSLRVGEKLFF. CDR3 coding DNA: TGCGCCAGCAGCTTGCGAGTGGGTGAAAAACTGTTTTTT.

This chain joins TRBV7-9 and TRBJ2-3; D is undetermined. The CDR3 contains 14 residues. Trimming removed 2 bases at V and 0 bases at J, with 6 bases between. Germline values: CDR1 SEHNR, CDR2 FQNEAQ (reference sequence). The CDR3 loop is CASSLTYSTDTQYF. CDR3 DNA sequence: TGTGCCAGCAGCTTAACCTACAGCACAGATACGCAGTATTTT. The full variable domain, rest sourced from reference TRBV7-9 and TRBJ2-3, is DTGVSQNPRHKITKRGQNVTFRCDPISEHNRLYWYRQTLGQGPEFLTYFQNEAQLEKSRLLSDRFSAERPKGSFSTLEIQRTEQGDSAMYLCASSLTYSTDTQYFGPGTRLTVL.

This chain joins TRBV10-3 and TRBJ1-4; D remains unclear. In germline, CDR1 is ENHRY, CDR2 SYGVKD. CDR3 length: 16 amino acids. Trimming cost V 3 bases and J 12 bases, with 23 bases left between them. For the CDR3, the DNA is TGTGCCATCAGTGAAGGTCGTAGTGTTGAAGGAATAGAACTGTTTTTT. This translates into CAISEGRSVEGIELFF.

This clone was counted only a few times. This chain connects TRBV6-1 to TRBJ1-1; D is unresolved. The CDR3 covers 13 residues. Trimming pared 5 bases from V and 1 base from J, leaving 8 bases between. The germline CDR1 and CDR2 sequences are MNHNS and SASEGT. This chain's CDR3 is CASSLVGNTEAFF. CDR3 nucleotides: TGTGCCAGCAGTTTAGTGGGGAACACTGAAGCTTTCTTT.

The chain uses TRBV6-1 and TRBJ1-3, with D uncertain. The CDR3 runs 14 residues. CDR1 is MNHNS and CDR2 is SASEGT in the germline V gene. The V end lost 2 bases, the J end lost 0 bases, and 5 bases lay between the germline ends. For the CDR3, the DNA is TGTGCCAGCAGTGAACTTTTCTCTGGAAACACCATATATTTT. It yields the protein CASSELFSGNTIYF.

The chain couples TRBV9 to TRBJ1-6, with D uncertain. The CDR3 is 11 amino acids. Trimming shortened V by 5 bases and J by 9 bases, and 6 bases separated the two germline ends. Germline V CDR1 and CDR2: SGDLS, YYNGEE. The CDR3 coding sequence is TGTGCCAGCAGGGTTACTTCACCCCTCCACTTT. This sequence encodes CASRVTSPLHF.